This TCR beta chain was obtained from a study of regulatory T cells in long-lasting Graves disease. Arm-PCR of CDR3 regions and iRepertoire HTBI primers were used to build TCR beta libraries. One entry per CDR3 protein results from TCRdb running MiXCR on the multiplex PCR reads. The table lists 400,000 to 500,000 distinct CDR3 sequences, more than 20% of them singletons. Broader study findings: Newly diagnosed Graves' patients had higher TCR diversity than persistent ones.

This clonotype was seen a handful of times. Its cognate antigen is unknown. Time point denoted: persistent/refractory GD, antithyroid drugs over 5 years with positive TRAb. After RNA was extracted from PBMCs, the TCR library was made from it. The sample here was peripheral blood mononuclear cells (PBMCs), taken when the disease was refractory, from a patient treated with antithyroid drugs. The origin of this receptor is a female donor with Graves disease.

CDR3 nucleotides: TGTGCCAGCTCACAAAGGAACTCTGGGGCCAACGTCCTGACTTTC. This encodes CASSQRNSGANVLTF. V usage is TRBV18 and J usage is TRBJ2-6; D gene ambiguous. Per the germline V gene, CDR1 is KGHSH and CDR2 is LQKENI. V was trimmed by 4 bases and J by 0 bases, leaving 7 bases between them. This CDR3 comprises 15 residues.